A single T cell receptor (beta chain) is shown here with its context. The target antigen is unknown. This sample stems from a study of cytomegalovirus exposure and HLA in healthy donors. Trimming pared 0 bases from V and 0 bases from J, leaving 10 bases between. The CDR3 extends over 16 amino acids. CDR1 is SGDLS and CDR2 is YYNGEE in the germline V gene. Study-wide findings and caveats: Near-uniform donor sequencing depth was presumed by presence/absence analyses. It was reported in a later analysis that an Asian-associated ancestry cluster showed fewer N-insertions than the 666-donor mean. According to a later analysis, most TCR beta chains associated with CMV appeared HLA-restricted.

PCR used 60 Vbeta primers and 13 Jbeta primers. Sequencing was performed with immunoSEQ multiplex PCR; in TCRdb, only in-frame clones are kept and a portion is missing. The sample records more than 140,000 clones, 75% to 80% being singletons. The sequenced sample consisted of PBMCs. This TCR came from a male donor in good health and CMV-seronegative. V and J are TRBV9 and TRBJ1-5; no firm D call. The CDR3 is CASSVARVYSNQPQHF. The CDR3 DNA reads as TGTGCCAGCAGCGTAGCCCGGGTTTATAGCAATCAGCCCCAGCATTTT.